The clone carrying this T cell receptor (beta chain) showed up just a few times. Its matching antigen is unknown. CDR3 length equals 15 residues. V gave up 5 bases and J gave up 3 bases, with 13 bases separating them. Germline V gene lookup returns CDR1 KGHDR and CDR2 SFDVKD. TCRdb itself ran the RT-PCR reads through MiXCR, one entry per CDR3 protein. Altogether over 450,000 distinct CDR3 sequences are present, over 10% being singletons, with the ten largest covering around 13%. The data are from a study of response to subunit inactivated influenza vaccine. General study points: The authors offered the suggestion that each seasonal influenza vaccination recruits few new T cells.

The sequences come from PBMCs from blood, collected roughly 45 days after vaccination. This chain joins TRBV24-1 and TRBJ2-1; D call uncertain. This receptor was taken from a man in his fifties who received an inactivated influenza vaccine. As DNA, the CDR3 is TGTGCCACCAGTGGTATCCGGACGGACTACAATGAGCAGTTCTTC. Translating it yields CATSGIRTDYNEQFF.